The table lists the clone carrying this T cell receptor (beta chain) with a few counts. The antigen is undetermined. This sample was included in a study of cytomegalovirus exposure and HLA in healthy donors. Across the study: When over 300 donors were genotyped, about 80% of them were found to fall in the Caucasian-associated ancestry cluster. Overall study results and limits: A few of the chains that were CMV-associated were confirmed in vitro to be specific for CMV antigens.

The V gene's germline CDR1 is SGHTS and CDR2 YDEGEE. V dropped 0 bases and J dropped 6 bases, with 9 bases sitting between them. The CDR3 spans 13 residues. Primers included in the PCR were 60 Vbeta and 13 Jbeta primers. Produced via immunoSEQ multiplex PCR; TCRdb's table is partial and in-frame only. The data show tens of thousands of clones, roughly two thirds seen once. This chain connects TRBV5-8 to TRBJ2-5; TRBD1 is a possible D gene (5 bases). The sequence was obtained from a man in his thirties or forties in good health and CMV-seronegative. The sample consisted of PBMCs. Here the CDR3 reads CASSLGQGKTQYF. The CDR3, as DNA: TGTGCCAGCAGCTTGGGGCAGGGAAAGACCCAGTACTTC.